The sequence of this T cell receptor (beta chain) was determined in a study of T cell repertoires in ileal Crohn's disease (dated by TCRdb to between 2017 and 2020). As for the study more broadly: The median duration of disease was approximately 7.9 years, and at the time of surgery around 40% of patients were active smokers. Surgery was performed for a complication in all patients, with stricturing disease in roughly 61% and penetrating disease in approximately 40%. Postoperative therapy was given to about half of the patients, with thiopurines administered to under 13 patients and anti-TNF agents administered to fewer than 20 patients. M6 samples consisted of neoterminal ileum biopsies collected during postoperative colonoscopy. The TCR repertoire was analysed in approximately 60 patients with Crohn's disease drawn from a prospective multicentre cohort. Running in parallel with the study was a multicentre cohort set up to find predictors of early endoscopic recurrence following ileocolonic resection. Endoscopic postoperative recurrence was defined as a Rutgeerts score above i0. The study sequenced roughly 170 mucosal samples from 57 patients, taken at several locations on the surgical specimen and at postoperative endoscopy. Summary of the overall study and its limitations: Higher high-frequency clone percentages at surgery were associated with endoscopic recurrence; all patients with clonality above 26.8% (18/57) had recurrence. The timing of postoperative endoscopy varied within the first year after surgery, and the median delay was approximately 7 months. Mucosal CD4 and CD8 T cells were sorted and sequenced only in a subgroup of patients, the size of which was not stated. Compared with non-smokers, patients who were active smokers at surgery showed a significantly higher proportion of clonal expansions (25.9% vs 17.9%, p=0.02). More high-frequency clones were carried by sorted CD8 T cells than by CD4 T cells, suggesting that mucosal expansions were mainly CD8.

The meaning of the sample's time point label: neoterminal ileum biopsy at postoperative endoscopy, about 6 months after surgery. Adults with ileal or ileocolonic Crohn's disease for whom ileocolonic resection was indicated were considered eligible. Whole ileal mucosal biopsies were stored frozen at -80°C before DNA extraction. Genomic DNA was extracted from frozen whole biopsies with a TRizol-based method and quantified on a NanoDrop 2000 spectrophotometer. Per the germline V gene (reference sequence), LNHDA is the CDR1 and SQIVND is the CDR2. At the junction V is shortened by 3 bases and J by 6 bases, with 8 bases in between. The CDR3, from cysteine to phenylalanine, totals 12 residues. Solely the CDR3 DNA is kept, with 36 bases framed from the first base. For commercial TCRB immunosequencing, roughly 0.5 micrograms of biopsy DNA were submitted for each sample. Adaptive Biotechnology amplified CDR3 regions from genomic DNA with a two-step multiplex PCR that controlled for amplification bias. In the first PCR, primers covered every V and J gene segment, and in the second PCR, barcodes and Illumina adapters were added. An Illumina instrument was used to sequence the CDR3 libraries. The original methods were these. Vendor-provided pipelines were combined with custom analysis of raw data in R/Bioconductor under R version 3.3.0. Clonality, which ranges from 0 to 1, was calculated as the inverse of the normalised Shannon entropy across all productive clones. The repertoire share taken up by the top 100 clones defined high-frequency clones, and only clones that passed a 95% confidence test were kept. Overlap between samples was measured with the Morisita-Horn index, while repertoire diversity was measured with the Simpson index. Here the immuneACCESS table is served through TCRdb, limited to in-frame sequences with V and J called. Missing clones are a known gap in these copies; in checked studies unresolved V genes cover under half, and the rest lacks a known reason. V and J calls and clone size come straight from that table; D and trimming were deduced from the DNA. This sample holds tens of thousands of clones; roughly nine tenths were observed only once. The ten largest make up about 1.9% of the sample.

On this clone: Which antigen it targets is not known. No base quality information exists; no much larger clone differs at one position.

Recombination linked TRBV19 to TRBJ1-2, and TRBD1 may be the D gene, going by 5 matching bases. The clonotype originates from an adult with Crohn's disease. What was sequenced was ileal tissue. The DNA reads TGTGCCAGTAGTATTGGGGCAGATGGCTACACCTTC. It encodes CASSIGADGYTF.